One and the same sample provided the 13 T cell receptor beta chains below, sequenced in a study of blood T cell repertoires in COVID-19. Assay: immunoSEQ multiplex PCR; the TCRdb copy retains only in-frame clones and omits some. The top ten hold 30% to 35% of the sample, which has 45,000 or so clones, about 85% seen once. Sequenced: peripheral blood. The receptors stem from a woman of 80 years or more with acute or convalescent COVID-19.

This chain uses TRBV5-1 with TRBJ2-1; 7 positions match TRBD1. CDR3 size: 14 residues. The junction had 5 bases not matched to a gene; V was cut back by 2 bases and J by 6 bases. Per the germline V gene, CDR1 is SGHRS and CDR2 is YFSETQ. The chain's CDR3 is CASSLETGFNEQFF. The CDR3 DNA is TGCGCCAGCAGCTTAGAGACAGGGTTCAATGAGCAGTTCTTC.

The rearrangement links TRBV6-5 to TRBJ1-1; tentatively, D is TRBD1 (5 bases). V shed 7 bases and J shed 2 bases, with 11 bases lying between them. The CDR3 covers 13 residues. From germline, CDR1 is MNHEY and CDR2 SVGAGI. For the CDR3, the DNA is TGTGCCAGCATAAGGGGTATAAACACTGAAGCTTTCTTT. Its protein product is CASIRGINTEAFF.

The V and J genes are TRBV3-1 (or the pseudogene TRBV3-2) and TRBJ1-2; maybe TRBD1 (6 bases). The CDR3 totals 15 residues. Germline V gene lookup returns CDR1 LGHDT and CDR2 YNNKEL (reference sequence). With 1 base removed from V and 0 bases from J, the gap between germline ends came to 9 bases. This CDR3 reads CASSQVAGANYGYTF. CDR3 bases: TGTGCCAGCAGCCAAGTGGCAGGGGCTAACTATGGCTACACCTTC.

This chain uses TRBV10-3 with TRBJ2-2, with TRBD2 as a possible D gene (6 bases). CDR3 size: 15 residues. Germline loops: CDR1 ENHRY, CDR2 SYGVKD. The V end lost 0 bases, the J end lost 7 bases, and 12 bases lay between the germline ends. The CDR3 nucleotides read TGTGCCATCAGTGAGTCGGGACTGCTTAGCGGGGAGCTGTTTTTT. Translating it yields CAISESGLLSGELFF.

The genes are TRBV20-1 and TRBJ2-1; 7 positions match TRBD2. Germline CDR1 and CDR2: DFQATT and SNEGSKA (reference sequence). The V gene end was trimmed by 3 bases and the J gene end by 7 bases; junction bases not matched to a gene: 0. This CDR3 region has 11 residues. The CDR3 here is CSASGRNEQFF. In DNA, the CDR3 is TGCAGTGCTAGCGGGAGGAATGAGCAGTTCTTC.

In this sample, this clone turned up many times. V usage is TRBV20-1 and J usage is TRBJ1-2; 8 bases line up with TRBD1. Germline lookup yields CDR1 DFQATT and CDR2 SNEGSKA (reference sequence). J lost 7 bases, V lost 3 bases, and 1 base had no gene match. This CDR3 comprises 11 residues. The CDR3 sequence: CSASRGLGYTF. Written as DNA, the CDR3 is TGCAGTGCTAGCAGGGGGCTTGGCTACACCTTC.

The DNA of the CDR3 is TGCGCCAGCAGCCAAGACGCTCCGGGGGGCTCCTATTCACCCCTCCACTTT. It specifies CASSQDAPGGSYSPLHF. V usage is TRBV4-1 and J usage is TRBJ1-6; D is possibly TRBD1 (6 bases). There are 17 residues in the CDR3. Germline loops: CDR1 MGHRA, CDR2 YSYEKL. Deletions cut 0 bases from V and 8 bases from J, with 17 bases between.

The J gene is TRBJ2-1, the V gene TRBV6-5; 16 bases map to TRBD2. CDR3 length: 15 residues. The germline CDR1 and CDR2 sequences are MNHEY and SVGAGI. After removal of 6 bases from V and 11 bases from J, the junction contained 7 bases not matched to a gene. The CDR3 spells CASSPGTSGRAKQFF. The CDR3 region has the DNA TGTGCCAGCAGCCCCGGGACTAGCGGGAGGGCTAAGCAGTTCTTC.

CDR3 loop: CASSQEGAPEETQYF. The CDR3 nucleotides are TGTGCCAGCAGCCAAGAAGGGGCCCCGGAGGAGACCCAGTACTTC. This chain links TRBV4-2 with TRBJ2-5; D may be TRBD1 (5 bases). Per the germline V gene, CDR1 is LGHNA and CDR2 is YNFKEQ. The CDR3 consists of 15 residues. V was cut by 0 bases and J by 5 bases, with 13 bases left in between.

Only one count was recorded for this clone. The chain has TRBV9 and TRBJ1-3; D gene uncertain. Between the trimmed V and J ends, which lost 3 bases and 0 bases, there was a span of 13 bases. CDR1 is SGDLS, CDR2 YYNGEE, per germline. The CDR3 runs to 16 residues. The CDR3 reads CASSGRSQSSGNTIYF. The CDR3 DNA sequence: TGTGCCAGCAGCGGTAGATCACAGAGCTCTGGAAACACCATATATTTT.

The chain links TRBV11-2 to TRBJ1-1, with 7 bases that match TRBD1. Germline values: CDR1 SGHAT, CDR2 FQNNGV. The CDR3 extends over 15 amino acids. Trimming at V came to 5 bases and at J to 0 bases, leaving 6 bases not matched to a gene. For the CDR3, the DNA is TGTGCCAGCAGCCTCGCACAGGGGTTGAACACTGAAGCTTTCTTT. Protein product: CASSLAQGLNTEAFF.

The chain has TRBV4-1 and TRBJ1-4, with D possibly matching TRBD1 (5 bases). There are 15 residues in the CDR3. Trimming removed 8 bases from V and 3 bases from J, with 16 bases in between. Germline V CDR1 and CDR2: MGHRA, YSYEKL. DNA of the CDR3: TGCGCCAGCCAACGTATGGAAGGGGCTAATGAAAAACTGTTTTTT. It yields the protein CASQRMEGANEKLFF.

This chain joins TRBV10-2 and TRBJ2-1; 11 bases align to TRBD2. J gave up 4 bases and V 6 bases, and 2 bases lay outside the gene matches. Germline values: CDR1 WSHSY, CDR2 SAAADI. The CDR3 sequence is 14 residues long. The CDR3 sequence: CASSVAGGYNEQFF. CDR3 bases: TGCGCCAGCAGCGTAGCGGGAGGGTACAATGAGCAGTTCTTC.